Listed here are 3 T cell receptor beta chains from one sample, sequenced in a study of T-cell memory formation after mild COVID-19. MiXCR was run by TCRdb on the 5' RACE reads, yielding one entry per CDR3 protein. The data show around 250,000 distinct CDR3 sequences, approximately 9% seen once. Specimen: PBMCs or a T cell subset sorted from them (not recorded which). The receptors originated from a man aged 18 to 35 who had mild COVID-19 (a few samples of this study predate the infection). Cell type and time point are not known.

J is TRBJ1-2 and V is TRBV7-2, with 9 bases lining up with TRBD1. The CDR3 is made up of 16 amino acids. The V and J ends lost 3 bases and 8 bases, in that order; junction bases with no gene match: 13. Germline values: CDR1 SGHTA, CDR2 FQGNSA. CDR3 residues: CASSLGILQGAEGYTF. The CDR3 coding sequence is TGTGCCAGCAGCTTGGGGATCCTACAGGGGGCGGAAGGCTACACCTTC.

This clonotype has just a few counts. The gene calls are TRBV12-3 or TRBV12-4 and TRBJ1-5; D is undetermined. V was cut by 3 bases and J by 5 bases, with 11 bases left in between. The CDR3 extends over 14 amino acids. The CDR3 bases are TGTGCCAGCAGTTTGAGCAGGAGAGATCAGCCCCAGCATTTT. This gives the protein CASSLSRRDQPQHF.

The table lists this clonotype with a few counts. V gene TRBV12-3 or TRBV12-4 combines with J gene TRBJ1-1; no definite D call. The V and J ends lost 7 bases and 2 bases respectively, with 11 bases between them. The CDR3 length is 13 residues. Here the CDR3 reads CASNPKVNTEAFF. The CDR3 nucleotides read TGTGCCAGCAATCCGAAGGTCAACACTGAAGCTTTCTTT.